The 10 T cell receptor beta chains below come from one sample, sequenced in a study of CD8 T cells in Susac syndrome. Reverse transcription of roughly 0.45 to 1 ug RNA was carried out with random hexamers. TCRdb recomputed calls from the immunoSEQ multiplex PCR reads with MiXCR, one row per CDR3 protein. Of roughly 130,000 distinct CDR3 sequences in the sample, roughly 95% were seen once. The sequencing sample was made of CD4+ T cells from PBMCs. The receptors shown here come from a human donor in good health.

This chain links TRBV30 with TRBJ1-1; 7 bases are shared with TRBD1. Per the germline V gene, CDR1 is GTSNPN and CDR2 is SVGIG (reference sequence). This CDR3 has 14 residues. J lost 6 bases, V lost 1 base, and 8 bases had no gene match. The CDR3 DNA reads TGTGCCTGGAGTGCAGATACAGGGGAATCTGAAGCTTTCTTT. Protein sequence: CAWSADTGESEAFF. The full variable domain, rest sourced from reference TRBV30 and TRBJ1-1, is SQTIHQWPATLVQPVGSPLSLECTVEGTSNPNLYWYRQAAGRGLQLLFYSVGIGQISSEVPQNLSASRPQDRQFILSSKKLLLSDSGFYLCAWSADTGESEAFFGQGTRLTVV.

The genes are TRBV6-6 and TRBJ2-1; possibly TRBD2 for D (6 bases). Germline CDR1 is MNHNY and CDR2 is SVGAGI (reference sequence). The V gene lost 2 bases and the J gene lost 9 bases, with 8 bases spanning the gap. The CDR3 contains 12 residues. CDR3 in amino acids: CASSYAGSEQFF. The CDR3 DNA sequence: TGTGCCAGCAGTTACGCGGGAAGTGAGCAGTTCTTC.

V usage is TRBV9 and J usage is TRBJ2-3, with 11 bases identical to TRBD1. This CDR3 contains 16 residues. The V segment lost 4 bases and the J segment 3 bases; nucleotides outside the gene matches: 7. Germline V gene lookup returns CDR1 SGDLS and CDR2 YYNGEE. The CDR3: CASSTTGTGGTDTQYF. CDR3 sequence (DNA): TGTGCCAGCAGCACCACCGGGACAGGGGGGACAGATACGCAGTATTTT.

V is TRBV7-9 and J is TRBJ2-2; weak D call: TRBD1 (6 bases). The V end was cut by 5 bases, the J end by 1 base, with 20 bases between. CDR3 length: 18 amino acids. Germline V gives CDR1 SEHNR, CDR2 FQNEAQ (reference sequence). In DNA, the CDR3 is TGTGCCAGCAGCCCCTCGATTGAATGGGGGCGGAACACCGGGGAGCTGTTTTTT. As protein: CASSPSIEWGRNTGELFF.

The CDR3 loop is CASSLNRIKQETQYF. CDR3 bases: TGCGCCAGCAGCTTGAACCGGATTAAACAAGAGACCCAGTACTTC. V usage is TRBV5-1 and J usage is TRBJ2-5; no clear D gene. Germline CDR1 reads SGHRS; CDR2 reads YFSETQ. The V end was cut by 1 base, the J end by 2 bases, with 12 bases between. This CDR3 contains 15 residues.

The DNA of the CDR3 is TGCAGCGTCCACAGGGGGTTCCAAGAGACCCAGTACTTC. Amino acid sequence: CSVHRGFQETQYF. This rearrangement joins TRBV29-1 to TRBJ2-5; 8 positions agree with TRBD1. CDR3 length equals 13 residues. Germline CDR1 reads SQVTM; CDR2 reads ANQGSEA. The J segment lost 1 base and the V segment lost 6 bases, leaving 4 bases of the junction unmatched.

V is TRBV28 and J is TRBJ1-2; D gene ambiguous. Germline CDR1 is MDHEN and CDR2 is SYDVKM. Trimming cost V 8 bases and J 2 bases, with 9 bases left between them. CDR3 length equals 12 residues. The CDR3 region has the DNA TGTGCCAGCGGTGGTGGAAACTATGGCTACACCTTC. Amino acid sequence: CASGGGNYGYTF.

The chain joins TRBV30 to TRBJ2-3; 12 bases line up with TRBD2. CDR1 GTSNPN and CDR2 SVGIG come from the germline V gene (reference sequence). The CDR3 is made up of 18 amino acids. The CDR3 DNA is TGTGCTCGGGGGGGGGCCCGGACTAGCGGGAATAGCACAGATACGCAGTATTTT. Amino acids: CARGGARTSGNSTDTQYF.

The chain's CDR3 is CASSPLLAGDRYF. Here the CDR3 DNA reads TGCGCCAGCAGCCCTCTACTAGCGGGAGATAGGTATTTT. The chain uses TRBV4-1 and TRBJ2-3, with TRBD2 matching 11 bases. This CDR3 comprises 13 residues. CDR1 is MGHRA, CDR2 YSYEKL, per germline. The trim removed 4 bases at V and 14 bases at J, leaving 8 bases unmatched.

This clonotype showed up just once. This sequence joins TRBV4-1 and TRBJ2-3; no clear D gene. In germline, CDR1 is MGHRA, CDR2 YSYEKL. CDR3 size: 14 residues. V lost 4 bases, J lost 2 bases, and 10 bases lay in between. The chain's CDR3 is CASSPRENTDTQYF. Written as DNA, the CDR3 is TGCGCCAGCAGCCCTCGAGAGAACACAGATACGCAGTATTTT.